These T cell receptor beta chains were read from a single sample in a study of T cell repertoires in cytomegalovirus infection. TCRdb re-called the reads with MiXCR, one entry per CDR3 protein. The sample lists 510,000 or so distinct CDR3 sequences; less than 30% were seen once. Sequencing was done on a sample of PBMCs. These receptors were collected from a human donor in good health (CMV status not recorded). Some clones in this sample may be carry-over from other donors' samples. CDR3s include the opening cysteine and the closing phenylalanine or tryptophan. The D gene is left open where the match is weak.

J gene: TRBJ2-4
D gene: NA
V gene: TRBV12-3/TRBV12-4
CDR3 protein: CASSSDPVGPVIQYF

J gene: TRBJ2-3
D gene: NA
V gene: TRBV7-2
CDR3 protein: CASSWRQGGSDTQYF

J gene: TRBJ1-1
D gene: NA
V gene: TRBV19
CDR3 protein: CASSPWGDTEAFF

J gene: TRBJ2-5
D gene: NA
V gene: TRBV5-1
CDR3 protein: CASSRGPKMGETQYF

J gene: TRBJ2-5
D gene: TRBD2
V gene: TRBV7-9
CDR3 protein: CASTHPGTSSETQYF

J gene: TRBJ2-7
D gene: NA
V gene: TRBV6-1
CDR3 protein: CAISKGTYEQYF

J gene: TRBJ2-1
D gene: TRBD2
V gene: TRBV20-1
CDR3 protein: CSASQTSGRGNEQFF

J gene: TRBJ2-3
D gene: NA
V gene: TRBV7-2
CDR3 protein: CASSPGTYTDTQYF

J gene: TRBJ2-3
D gene: NA
V gene: TRBV25-1
CDR3 protein: CASSEARGPDTQYF

J gene: TRBJ2-1
D gene: TRBD2
V gene: TRBV7-2
CDR3 protein: CASSPSGTNNEQFF

J gene: TRBJ2-3
D gene: NA
V gene: TRBV5-6
CDR3 protein: CASSLEQITDTQYF

J gene: TRBJ2-5
D gene: TRBD2
V gene: TRBV12-3/TRBV12-4
CDR3 protein: CASTGGGGEETQYF

J gene: TRBJ1-2
D gene: TRBD1
V gene: TRBV29-1
CDR3 protein: CSVEALQGNYGYTF